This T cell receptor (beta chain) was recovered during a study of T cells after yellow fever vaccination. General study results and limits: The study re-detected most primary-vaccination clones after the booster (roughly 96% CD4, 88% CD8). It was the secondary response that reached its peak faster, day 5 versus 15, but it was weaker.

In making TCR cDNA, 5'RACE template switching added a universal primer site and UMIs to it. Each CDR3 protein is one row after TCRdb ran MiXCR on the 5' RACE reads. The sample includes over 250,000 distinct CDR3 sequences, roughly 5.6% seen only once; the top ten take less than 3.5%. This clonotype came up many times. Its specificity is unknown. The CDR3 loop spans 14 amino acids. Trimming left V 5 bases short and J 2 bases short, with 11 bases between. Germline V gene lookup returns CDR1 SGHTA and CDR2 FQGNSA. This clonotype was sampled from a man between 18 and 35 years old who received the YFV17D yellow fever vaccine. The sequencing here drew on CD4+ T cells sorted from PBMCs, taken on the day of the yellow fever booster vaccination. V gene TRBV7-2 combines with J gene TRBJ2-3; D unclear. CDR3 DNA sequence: TGTGCCAGCAGCCCCGATTTAGTCACAGATACGCAGTATTTT. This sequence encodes CASSPDLVTDTQYF.